This passage covers 5 T cell receptor beta chains from one sample sequenced in a study of blood T cell repertoires in COVID-19. Produced via immunoSEQ multiplex PCR; TCRdb's table is partial and in-frame only. The sample carries approximately 81,000 clones, around 82% recorded once. The sequenced sample consisted of peripheral blood. The receptors derive from a human donor in a cohort sampled during active COVID-19.

This chain uses TRBV19 with TRBJ1-2; no firm D call. Germline lookup yields CDR1 LNHDA and CDR2 SQIVND (reference sequence). CDR3 size: 13 residues. Trimming cost V 5 bases and J 3 bases, with 10 bases left between them. Here the CDR3 reads CASSFVSHYGYTF. In DNA form, the CDR3 reads TGTGCCAGTAGTTTTGTCAGTCACTATGGCTACACCTTC.

J is TRBJ2-7 and V is TRBV20-1; weak D call: TRBD1 (6 bases). Trimming shortened V by 4 bases and J by 5 bases, and 9 bases separated the two germline ends. The CDR3 loop spans 11 amino acids. The V gene's germline CDR1 is DFQATT and CDR2 SNEGSKA (reference sequence). This CDR3 reads CSANRAHEQYF. CDR3 DNA: TGCAGTGCTAACAGGGCCCACGAGCAGTACTTC.

This chain uses TRBV27 with TRBJ1-6, with D hard to call. The CDR3 consists of 14 residues. Trimming took 5 bases from V and 7 from J, leaving 12 bases between them. Germline CDR1 MNHEY, CDR2 SMNVEV (reference sequence). CDR3 nucleotides: TGTGCCAGCAGTAGCCGGCGAGGAAATTCACCCCTCCACTTT. It encodes CASSSRRGNSPLHF.

This clone was found a few times. The V and J genes are TRBV7-3 and TRBJ1-1, with a possible D match to TRBD1 (6 bases). V lost 4 bases to trimming and J lost 4 bases, with 10 bases between them. The germline gives CDR1 SGHTA, CDR2 FQGTGA. This CDR3 region has 13 residues. The DNA for the CDR3 is TGTGCCAGCAGCTCCACAGGGAGCACTGAAGCTTTCTTT. Its protein is CASSSTGSTEAFF.

The gene calls are TRBV21-1 and TRBJ1-5. TRBV21-1 is a pseudogene. The CDR3 covers 13 residues. The CDR3 is CASSPRGGQPQHF. CDR3 in DNA: TGTGCCAGCAGCCCCCGGGGGGGTCAGCCCCAGCATTTT.